This T cell receptor beta chain was captured by sequencing in a study of Ad26.COV2.S vaccination and SARS-CoV-2 variants (dated by TCRdb to the early 2020s). Study-wide context: Vaccine-arm donors came from COV1001, a multicentre, randomized, double-blind, placebo-controlled phase I-IIa trial of Ad26.COV2.S in healthy adults. The TCR-sequenced set comprised approximately 32 samples: around 20 Ad26.COV2.S vaccine recipients, 5 placebo recipients and 8 SARS-CoV-2 convalescent individuals. TCRbeta repertoire sequencing was used to assess the specificity and breadth of SARS-CoV-2-reactive T cell receptors after Ad26.COV2.S vaccination. Ad26.COV2.S was administered intramuscularly at a dose of 5x10^10 or 1x10^11 viral particles, either as one shot or as two shots given 56 days apart. Trial participants were randomized into five groups of five, in which low-dose or high-dose Ad26.COV2.S was given once or twice, or placebo was given on both occasions. Blinding of investigators to trial group allocation was maintained during experiments and outcome assessment.

The junction carries 14 bases between V and J, which are trimmed by 3 bases and 3 bases respectively. Measured from the cysteine to the phenylalanine, the CDR3 is 15 residues long. Of the read, only the CDR3 DNA is kept; its 45 bases are in frame from base 1. CDR1 LGHNA and CDR2 YNFKEQ were looked up in the germline V gene. The label giving this sample's treatment or condition can be read as: about 20 received Ad26.COV2.S at low or high dose, single or two shots; five or six received placebo; per-sample allocation not given. For vaccine and placebo recipients, repertoires were sequenced using samples collected on day 63 after the first injection. Cohort 1b enrolled some 25 adults aged 18-55 years at a single site in Boston, USA, between 29 July and 7 August 2020. Ad26.COV2.S was a replication-incompetent adenovirus type 26 vector expressing a prefusion-stabilized SARS-CoV-2 spike protein from the original Wuhan strain.

Study-wide findings and limitations: Ad26.COV2.S recipients had higher spike-specific TCR breadth than placebo recipients (P = 0.0014). Substantial breadth of spike-specific CD8+ and CD4+ T cell responses was reported after vaccination. According to the authors, total T cell responses may have been underestimated by the TCR breadth and depth analyses. Non-spike TCR breadth was comparable between vaccine and placebo recipients, consistent with the vaccine containing only spike. Comparing responses between vaccine doses or regimens was not something the study was powered to do.

As to this clone: The antigen it binds to is not known. No much larger clonotype is one base removed from it; base qualities were not supplied.

The immunoSEQ Assay was used to sequence TCRbeta CDR3 regions. After extraction, genomic DNA underwent amplification by bias-controlled multiplex PCR, followed by high-throughput sequencing. The published analysis was carried out like this. To quantify the absolute abundance of every unique TCRbeta CDR3 region, sequences were collapsed and filtered. T cell fraction was estimated by normalizing TCRbeta template counts to usable DNA, which was measured by amplifying reference genes present in all nucleated cells. Repertoire TCRs were annotated as SARS-CoV-2-specific by exact matching of V gene, CDR3 amino acid sequence and J gene to a known reactive TCR set. The reference SARS-CoV-2 TCR set was obtained from MIRA and was filtered for enrichment in COVID-19-positive ImmuneCODE repertoires, whereby public or cross-reactive TCRs were removed. Drawing on the MIRA antigens, annotated TCRs were analysed further at the level of specific ORF or position within ORF. Breadth was defined as annotated unique rearrangements over total unique productive rearrangements; depth was the summed frequency of those rearrangements. Two-sided Wilcoxon rank-sum tests were applied when comparing TCR breadth between groups. The table comes from immuneACCESS by way of TCRdb, which keeps in-frame sequences with V and J called. Part of the clones is missing from these tables; in studies checked, under half for an unresolved V gene and the rest for unknown reasons. V and J calls and clone size are given by that table; D and trimming were obtained from the DNA. The sample table shows around 450,000 clones, and 80% to 90% are seen once. Clones ranked in the top ten supply roughly 2.5% of the sample.

Sequencing used peripheral blood, obtained in a trial of Ad26.COV2.S vaccine versus placebo. The chain is encoded by TRBV4-2 joined to TRBJ1-2, with no reliable assignment of the D segment. This clonotype originated in a person aged 18-60 years who received the Ad26.COV2.S COVID-19 vaccine or a placebo. The DNA sequence follows: TGTGCCAGCAGCCATGGACCCCCTCGCGACTATGGCTACACCTTC. This encodes CASSHGPPRDYGYTF.